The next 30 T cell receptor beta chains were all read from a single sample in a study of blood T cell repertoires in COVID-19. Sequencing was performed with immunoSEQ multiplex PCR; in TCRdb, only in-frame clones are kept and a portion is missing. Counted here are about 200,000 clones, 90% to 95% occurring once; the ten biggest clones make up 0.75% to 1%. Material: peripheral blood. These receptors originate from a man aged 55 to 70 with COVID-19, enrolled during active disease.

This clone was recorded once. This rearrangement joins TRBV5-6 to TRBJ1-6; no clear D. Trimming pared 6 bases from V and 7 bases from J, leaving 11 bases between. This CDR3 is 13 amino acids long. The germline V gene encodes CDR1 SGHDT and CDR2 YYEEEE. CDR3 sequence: CASTDRRNSPLHF. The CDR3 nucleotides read TGTGCCAGCACCGACCGGAGGAATTCACCCCTCCACTTT.

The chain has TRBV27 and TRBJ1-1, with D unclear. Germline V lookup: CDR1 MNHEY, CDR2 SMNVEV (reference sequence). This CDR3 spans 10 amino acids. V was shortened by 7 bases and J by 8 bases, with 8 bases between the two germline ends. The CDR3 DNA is TGTGCCAGCACCCTACCCGAAGCTTTCTTT. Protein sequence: CASTLPEAFF.

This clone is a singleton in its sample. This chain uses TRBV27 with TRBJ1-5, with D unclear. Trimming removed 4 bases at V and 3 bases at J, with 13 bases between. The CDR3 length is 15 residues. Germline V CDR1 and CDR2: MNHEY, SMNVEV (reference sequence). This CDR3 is CASSSLSPINQPQHF. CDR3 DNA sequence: TGTGCCAGCAGTTCGCTGTCCCCTATCAATCAGCCCCAGCATTTT.

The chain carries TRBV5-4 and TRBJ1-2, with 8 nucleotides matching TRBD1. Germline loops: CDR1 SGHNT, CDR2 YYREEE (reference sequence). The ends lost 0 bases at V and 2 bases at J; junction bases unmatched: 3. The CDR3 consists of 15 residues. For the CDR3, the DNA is TGTGCCAGCAGCTTGGGGTGGACAGGGAACTATGGCTACACCTTC. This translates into CASSLGWTGNYGYTF. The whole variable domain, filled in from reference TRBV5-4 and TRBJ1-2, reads ETGVTQSPTHLIKTRGQQVTLRCSSQSGHNTVSWYQQALGQGPQFIFQYYREEENGRGNFPPRFSGLQFPNYSSELNVNALELDDSALYLCASSLGWTGNYGYTFGSGTRLTVV.

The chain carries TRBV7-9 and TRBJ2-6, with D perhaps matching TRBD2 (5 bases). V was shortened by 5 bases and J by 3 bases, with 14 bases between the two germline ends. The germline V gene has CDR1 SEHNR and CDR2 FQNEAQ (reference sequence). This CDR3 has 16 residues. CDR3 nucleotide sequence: TGTGCCAGCAGCGGCAGAGGGTGGAATGGGGCCAACGTCCTGACTTTC. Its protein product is CASSGRGWNGANVLTF.

CDR3 residues: CASSATGPEQYF. The CDR3 bases are TGTGCCAGCTCAGCAACAGGGCCCGAGCAGTACTTC. V and J are TRBV18 and TRBJ2-7; D might be TRBD1 (6 bases). Germline V CDR1 and CDR2: KGHSH, LQKENI. The CDR3 extends over 12 amino acids. V lost 5 bases and J lost 6, with 11 bases in between. The whole variable domain, filled in from reference TRBV18 and TRBJ2-7, reads NAGVMQNPRHLVRRRGQEARLRCSPMKGHSHVYWYRQLPEEGLKFMVYLQKENIIDESGMPKERFSAEFPKEGPSILRIQQVVRGDSAAYFCASSATGPEQYFGPGTRLTVT.

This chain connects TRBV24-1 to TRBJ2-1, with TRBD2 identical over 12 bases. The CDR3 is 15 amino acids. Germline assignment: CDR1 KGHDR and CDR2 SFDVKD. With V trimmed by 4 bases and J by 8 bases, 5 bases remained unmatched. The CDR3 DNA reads TGTGCCACCAGTGAAGGGCTAGCGGGAGGGTATGAGCAGTTCTTC. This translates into CATSEGLAGGYEQFF.

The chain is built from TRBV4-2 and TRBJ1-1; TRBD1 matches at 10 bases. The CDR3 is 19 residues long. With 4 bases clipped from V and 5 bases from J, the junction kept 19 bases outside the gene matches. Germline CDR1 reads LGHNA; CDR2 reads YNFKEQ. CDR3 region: CASSPISLDRGIGRTEAFF. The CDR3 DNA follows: TGTGCCAGCAGCCCGATCAGCCTGGACAGGGGGATAGGGAGAACTGAAGCTTTCTTT.

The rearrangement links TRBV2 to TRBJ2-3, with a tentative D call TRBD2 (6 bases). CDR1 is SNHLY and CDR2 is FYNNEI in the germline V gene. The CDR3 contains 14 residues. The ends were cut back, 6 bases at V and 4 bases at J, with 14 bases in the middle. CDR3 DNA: TGTGCCAGCAGGTTCGGACTAAATTCAGATACGCAGTATTTT. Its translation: CASRFGLNSDTQYF.

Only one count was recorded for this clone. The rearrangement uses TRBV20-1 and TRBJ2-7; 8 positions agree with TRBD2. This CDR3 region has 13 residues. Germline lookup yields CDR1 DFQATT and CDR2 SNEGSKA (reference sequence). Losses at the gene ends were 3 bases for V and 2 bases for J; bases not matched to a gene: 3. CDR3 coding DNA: TGCAGTGCTAGTGCGGGGGGCACCTACGAGCAGTACTTC. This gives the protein CSASAGGTYEQYF.

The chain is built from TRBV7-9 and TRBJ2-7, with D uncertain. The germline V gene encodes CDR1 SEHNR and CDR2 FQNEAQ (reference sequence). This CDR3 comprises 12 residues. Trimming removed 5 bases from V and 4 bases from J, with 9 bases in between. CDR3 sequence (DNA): TGTGCCAGCAGCCACCCCCGGTACGAGCAGTACTTC. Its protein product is CASSHPRYEQYF.

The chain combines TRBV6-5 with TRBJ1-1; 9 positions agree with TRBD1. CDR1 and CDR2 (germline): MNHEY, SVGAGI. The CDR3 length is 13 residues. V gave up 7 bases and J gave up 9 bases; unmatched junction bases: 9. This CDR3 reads CASTPGQGGQAFF. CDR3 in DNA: TGTGCCAGCACCCCGGGACAGGGCGGACAAGCTTTCTTT.

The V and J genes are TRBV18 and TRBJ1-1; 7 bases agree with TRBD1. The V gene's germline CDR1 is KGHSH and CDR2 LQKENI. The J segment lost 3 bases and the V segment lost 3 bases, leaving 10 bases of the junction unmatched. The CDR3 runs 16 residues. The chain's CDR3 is CASSPRQGEEYTEAFF. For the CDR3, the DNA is TGTGCCAGCTCACCCCGCCAGGGGGAGGAGTACACTGAAGCTTTCTTT.

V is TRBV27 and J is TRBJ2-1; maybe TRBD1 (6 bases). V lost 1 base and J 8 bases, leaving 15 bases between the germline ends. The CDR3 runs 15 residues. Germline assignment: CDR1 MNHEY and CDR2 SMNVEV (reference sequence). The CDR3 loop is CASSLWGRGGDEQFF. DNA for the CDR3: TGTGCCAGCAGTTTATGGGGCAGGGGTGGGGATGAGCAGTTCTTC.

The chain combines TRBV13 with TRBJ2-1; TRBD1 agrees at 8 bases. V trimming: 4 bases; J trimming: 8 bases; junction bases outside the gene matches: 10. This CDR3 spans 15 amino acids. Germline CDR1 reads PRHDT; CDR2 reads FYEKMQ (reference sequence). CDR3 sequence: CASSSRTGMFDEQFF. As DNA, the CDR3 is TGTGCCAGCAGCTCCCGGACAGGGATGTTTGATGAGCAGTTCTTC.

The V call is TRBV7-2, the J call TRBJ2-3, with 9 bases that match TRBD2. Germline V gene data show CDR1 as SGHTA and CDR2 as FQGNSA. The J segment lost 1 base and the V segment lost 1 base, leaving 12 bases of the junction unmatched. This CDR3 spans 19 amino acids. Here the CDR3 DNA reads TGTGCCAGCAGCTTAGTTATGCGTGGGACTAGCAGTGGCACAGATACGCAGTATTTT. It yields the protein CASSLVMRGTSSGTDTQYF. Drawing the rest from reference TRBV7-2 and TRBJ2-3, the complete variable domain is GAGVSQSPSNKVTEKGKDVELRCDPISGHTALYWYRQSLGQGLEFLIYFQGNSAPDKSGLPSDRFSAERTGGSVSTLTIQRTQQEDSAVYLCASSLVMRGTSSGTDTQYFGPGTRLTVL.

CDR3 DNA sequence: TGTGCCAGCAGTCCGGACGGGGACTATGGCTACACCTTC. Translated, it gives CASSPDGDYGYTF. The rearrangement uses TRBV27 and TRBJ1-2; D not resolved. The CDR3 totals 13 residues. From germline, CDR1 is MNHEY and CDR2 SMNVEV (reference sequence). V shed 5 bases and J shed 3 bases, with 10 bases lying between them.

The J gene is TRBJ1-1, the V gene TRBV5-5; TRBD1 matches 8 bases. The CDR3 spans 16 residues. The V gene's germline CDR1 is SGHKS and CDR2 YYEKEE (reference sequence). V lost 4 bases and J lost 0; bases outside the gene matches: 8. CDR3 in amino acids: CASSLGQGGVNTEAFF. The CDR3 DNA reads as TGTGCCAGCAGCCTCGGACAGGGAGGAGTGAACACTGAAGCTTTCTTT.

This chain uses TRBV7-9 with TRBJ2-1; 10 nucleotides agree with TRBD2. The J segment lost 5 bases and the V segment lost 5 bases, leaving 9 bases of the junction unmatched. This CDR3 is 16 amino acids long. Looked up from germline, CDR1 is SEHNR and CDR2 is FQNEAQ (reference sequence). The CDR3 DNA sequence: TGTGCCAGCAGCACTTATAGCGGGAGGAACCACAATGAGCAGTTCTTC. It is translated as CASSTYSGRNHNEQFF.

CDR3 protein: CASSLESYEQYF. CDR3 DNA sequence: TGTGCCAGCTCACTTGAGTCCTACGAGCAGTACTTC. The chain carries TRBV18 and TRBJ2-7; D is uncertain. This CDR3 comprises 12 residues. The V end lost 4 bases, the J end lost 1 base, and 5 bases lay between the germline ends. Germline V CDR1 and CDR2: KGHSH, LQKENI. Full variable domain (outside the CDR3, taken from reference TRBV18 and TRBJ2-7): NAGVMQNPRHLVRRRGQEARLRCSPMKGHSHVYWYRQLPEEGLKFMVYLQKENIIDESGMPKERFSAEFPKEGPSILRIQQVVRGDSAAYFCASSLESYEQYFGPGTRLTVT.

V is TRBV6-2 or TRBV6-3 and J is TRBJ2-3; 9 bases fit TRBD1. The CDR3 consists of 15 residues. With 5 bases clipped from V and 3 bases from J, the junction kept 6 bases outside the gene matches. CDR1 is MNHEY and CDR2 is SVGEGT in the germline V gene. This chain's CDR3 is CASSKPGQGTDTQYF. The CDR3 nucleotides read TGTGCCAGCAGTAAACCGGGACAGGGAACAGATACGCAGTATTTT.

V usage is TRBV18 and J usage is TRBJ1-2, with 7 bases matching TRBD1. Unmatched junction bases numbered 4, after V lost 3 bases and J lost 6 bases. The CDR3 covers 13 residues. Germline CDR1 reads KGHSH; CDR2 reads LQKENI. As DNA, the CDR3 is TGTGCCAGCTCACCGCAGGGGGTCAATGGCTACACCTTC. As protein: CASSPQGVNGYTF.

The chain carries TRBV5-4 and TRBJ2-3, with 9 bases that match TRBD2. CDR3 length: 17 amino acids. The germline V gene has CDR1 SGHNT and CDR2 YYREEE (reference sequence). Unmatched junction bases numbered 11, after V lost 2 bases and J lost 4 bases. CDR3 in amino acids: CASSLSGGGASADTQYF. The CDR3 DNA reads TGTGCCAGCAGCTTAAGCGGCGGGGGGGCCTCGGCAGATACGCAGTATTTT.

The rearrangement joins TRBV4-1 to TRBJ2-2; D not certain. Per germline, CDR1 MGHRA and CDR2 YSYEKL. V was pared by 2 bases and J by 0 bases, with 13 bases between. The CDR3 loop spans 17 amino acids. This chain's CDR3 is CASSQIDLVANTGELFF. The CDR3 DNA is TGCGCCAGCAGCCAAATCGACCTAGTTGCGAACACCGGGGAGCTGTTTTTT.

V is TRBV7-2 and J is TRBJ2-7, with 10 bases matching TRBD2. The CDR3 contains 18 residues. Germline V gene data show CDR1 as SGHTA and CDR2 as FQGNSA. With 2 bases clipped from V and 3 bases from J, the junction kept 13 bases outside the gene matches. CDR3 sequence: CASSLPALAGALIYEQYF. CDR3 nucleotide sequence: TGTGCCAGCAGCTTACCGGCCCTAGCGGGGGCTTTAATCTACGAGCAGTACTTC.

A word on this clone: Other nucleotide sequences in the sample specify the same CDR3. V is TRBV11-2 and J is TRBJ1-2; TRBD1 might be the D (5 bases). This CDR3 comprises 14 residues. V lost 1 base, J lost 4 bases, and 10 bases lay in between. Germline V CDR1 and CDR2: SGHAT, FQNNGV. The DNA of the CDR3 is TGTGCCAGCAGCTTAGTGGGGGGAGGCTATGGCTACACCTTC. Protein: CASSLVGGGYGYTF.

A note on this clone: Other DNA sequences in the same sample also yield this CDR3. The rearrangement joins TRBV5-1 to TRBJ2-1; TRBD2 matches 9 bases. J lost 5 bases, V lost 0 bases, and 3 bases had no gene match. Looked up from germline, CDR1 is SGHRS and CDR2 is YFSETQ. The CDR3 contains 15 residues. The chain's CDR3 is CASSLALAGNNEQFF. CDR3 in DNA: TGCGCCAGCAGCTTGGCCCTAGCGGGGAACAATGAGCAGTTCTTC.

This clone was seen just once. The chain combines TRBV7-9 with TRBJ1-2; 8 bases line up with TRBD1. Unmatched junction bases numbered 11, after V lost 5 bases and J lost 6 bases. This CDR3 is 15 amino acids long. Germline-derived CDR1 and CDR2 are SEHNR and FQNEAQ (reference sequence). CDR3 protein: CASSLPGQGANGYTF. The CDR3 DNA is TGTGCCAGCAGCCTCCCGGGGCAGGGGGCAAATGGCTACACCTTC.

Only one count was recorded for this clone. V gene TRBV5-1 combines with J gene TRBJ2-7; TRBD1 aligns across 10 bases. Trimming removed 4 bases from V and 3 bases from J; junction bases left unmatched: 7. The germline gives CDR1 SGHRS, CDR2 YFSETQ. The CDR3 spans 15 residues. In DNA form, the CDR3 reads TGCGCCAGCAGCCCAGGGACAGGGGACCTCTACGAGCAGTACTTC. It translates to CASSPGTGDLYEQYF.

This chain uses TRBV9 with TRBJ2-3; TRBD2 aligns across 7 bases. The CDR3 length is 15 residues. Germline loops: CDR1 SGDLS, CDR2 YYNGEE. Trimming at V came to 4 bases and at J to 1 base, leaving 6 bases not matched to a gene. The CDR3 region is CASSSAGKRTDTQYF. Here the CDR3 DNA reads TGTGCCAGCAGCTCAGCGGGGAAACGCACAGATACGCAGTATTTT.